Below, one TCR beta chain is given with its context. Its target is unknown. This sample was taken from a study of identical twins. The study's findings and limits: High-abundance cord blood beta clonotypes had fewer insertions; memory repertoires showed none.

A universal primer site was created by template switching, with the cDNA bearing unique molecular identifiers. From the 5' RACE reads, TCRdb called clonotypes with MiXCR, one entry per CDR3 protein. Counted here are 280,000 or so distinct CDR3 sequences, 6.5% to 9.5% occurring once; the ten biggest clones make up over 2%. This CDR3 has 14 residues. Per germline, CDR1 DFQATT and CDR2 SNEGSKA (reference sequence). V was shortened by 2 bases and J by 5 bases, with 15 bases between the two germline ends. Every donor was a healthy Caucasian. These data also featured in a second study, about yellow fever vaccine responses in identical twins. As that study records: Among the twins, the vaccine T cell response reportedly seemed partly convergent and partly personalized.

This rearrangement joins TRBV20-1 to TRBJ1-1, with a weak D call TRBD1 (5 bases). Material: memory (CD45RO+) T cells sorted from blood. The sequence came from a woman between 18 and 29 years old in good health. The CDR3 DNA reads TGCAGTGCTAGACCACGGGTCCAGGGTACTGAAGCTTTCTTT. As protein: CSARPRVQGTEAFF.